The sequence of this T cell receptor (beta chain) was determined in a study of blood T cell repertoires in COVID-19. About the study: The analysed material was cDNA or gDNA that came from T cells, B-cell-depleted T cells, or PBMCs.

Per germline, CDR1 SGHTA and CDR2 FQGTGA. CDR3 length equals 15 residues. With 2 bases removed from V and 0 bases from J, the gap between germline ends came to 7 bases. In the original analysis: Amplification of reference gene primers was used by the study to estimate nucleated cell counts. This table comes from immunoSEQ multiplex PCR, and its TCRdb copy is limited to in-frame clones, with some not included. V, J and clone size derive from that table, while D and trimming were established from the DNA sequence. The sample yields roughly 180,000 clones, roughly four fifths seen once. Sample: peripheral blood. This sequence originates from a woman between 40 and 50 years old with COVID-19, enrolled during active disease. This chain links TRBV7-3 with TRBJ1-4; TRBD1 is a possible D gene (5 bases). The CDR3 DNA reads TGTGCCAGCAGCTTATCGGGGGCAACTAATGAAAAACTGTTTTTT. Its protein is CASSLSGATNEKLFF.